This T cell receptor beta chain was identified in a study of cytomegalovirus exposure and HLA in healthy donors. Study findings and constraints: The sole available immune exposure information was CMV serostatus.

A multiplex PCR was run with 60 Vbeta primers and 13 Jbeta primers. Profiling relied on immunoSEQ multiplex PCR, and the TCRdb table lists in-frame clones only, not all of them. The sample contains approximately 110,000 clones, 60% to 75% of which appear only once. Though nominally healthy at sampling, donors likely had unrecorded immune exposures. This clone turned up a few times. Its antigen is not identified. This CDR3 has 15 amino acids. With V trimmed by 4 bases and J by 3 bases, 6 bases remained unmatched. The germline V gene encodes CDR1 SGHNT and CDR2 YYREEE (reference sequence). This sequence was found in a man in his forties in good health and CMV-seropositive. The rearrangement links TRBV5-4 to TRBJ2-1; 8 bases map to TRBD2. The sample taken for sequencing was PBMCs. The CDR3 DNA is TGTGCCAGCAGCCCAAGCGGGGGCCTCTACAATGAGCAGTTCTTC. Its translation is CASSPSGGLYNEQFF.